These 20 T cell receptor beta chains were all obtained from the same sample, sequenced in a study of cytomegalovirus exposure and HLA in healthy donors. Use of 60 Vbeta and 13 Jbeta primers characterized the PCR. Using immunoSEQ multiplex PCR, the repertoire was profiled, and TCRdb retains in-frame clones only, with some absent. The sample includes around 110,000 clones, 71% of them seen just once. The sequenced material came from PBMCs. The receptors here all came from a female donor in good health and CMV-seronegative.

The chain has TRBV7-9 and TRBJ1-5, with TRBD1 as a possible D gene (6 bases). Germline CDR1 reads SEHNR; CDR2 reads FQNEAQ (reference sequence). CDR3 length: 15 residues. The V gene lost 1 base and the J gene lost 7 bases, with 14 bases spanning the gap. CDR3 DNA sequence: TGTGCCAGCAGCTTAGGTTCAGGGGTTCACCAGCCCCAGCATTTT. Its protein is CASSLGSGVHQPQHF.

The chain links TRBV30 to TRBJ1-5; D is uncertain. V was shortened by 2 bases and J by 1 base, with 6 bases between the two germline ends. Germline CDR1 GTSNPN, CDR2 SVGIG (reference sequence). This CDR3 comprises 13 residues. CDR3 in DNA: TGTGCCTGGAGTCAGAGGAGCAATCAGCCCCAGCATTTT. This codes for CAWSQRSNQPQHF.

The chain combines TRBV18 with TRBJ1-1; 8 bases align to TRBD1. J gave up 1 base and V 6 bases, and 10 bases lay outside the gene matches. CDR3 size: 16 residues. Germline V lookup: CDR1 KGHSH, CDR2 LQKENI. CDR3 coding DNA: TGTGCCAGCTCTCCAACTCTGGACAGGGCGAACACTGAAGCTTTCTTT. It specifies CASSPTLDRANTEAFF.

V gene TRBV7-3 combines with J gene TRBJ2-2; 9 positions agree with TRBD2. The CDR3 totals 14 residues. Trimming removed 5 bases from V and 7 bases from J; junction bases left unmatched: 5. Germline V gives CDR1 SGHTA, CDR2 FQGTGA. The CDR3 nucleotides are TGTGCCAGCAGCCCTATAGCGGGAGACGGGGAGCTGTTTTTT. Translation: CASSPIAGDGELFF.

V gene TRBV27 combines with J gene TRBJ2-5; TRBD2 matches 7 bases. Losses at the gene ends were 2 bases for V and 4 bases for J; bases not matched to a gene: 1. The CDR3 extends over 13 amino acids. Germline CDR1 and CDR2: MNHEY and SMNVEV (reference sequence). The chain's CDR3 is CASSLAGAETQYF. DNA for the CDR3: TGTGCCAGCAGTTTAGCGGGAGCAGAGACCCAGTACTTC.

This rearrangement joins TRBV9 to TRBJ1-4, with a weak D call TRBD1 (6 bases). The germline gives CDR1 SGDLS, CDR2 YYNGEE. Trimming stripped 2 bases from V and 8 bases from J, with 13 bases between. There are 14 residues in the CDR3. The chain's CDR3 is CASSVGPTGEKLFF. The CDR3 nucleotides are TGTGCCAGCAGCGTCGGACCTACAGGGGAAAAACTGTTTTTT.

V and J are TRBV27 and TRBJ1-5; possibly TRBD1 for D (5 bases). There are 13 residues in the CDR3. The V and J ends lost 3 bases and 7 bases respectively, with 10 bases between them. Germline V gene data show CDR1 as MNHEY and CDR2 as SMNVEV (reference sequence). The CDR3 protein is CASSFDWGQPQHF. The CDR3 bases are TGTGCCAGCAGTTTTGATTGGGGCCAGCCCCAGCATTTT.

This clone turned up a few times. The gene calls are TRBV5-1 and TRBJ2-7; 10 nucleotides match TRBD1. J gave up 4 bases and V 4 bases, and 5 bases lay outside the gene matches. The CDR3 runs to 14 residues. Germline assignment: CDR1 SGHRS and CDR2 YFSETQ. The CDR3 DNA sequence: TGCGCCAGCAGCGCGGACAGGGGGTGGTACGAGCAGTACTTC. Protein sequence: CASSADRGWYEQYF.

In DNA, the CDR3 is TGTGCCAGCAGTTACGCACTGGCGGGCCTTCGCACAGATACGCAGTATTTT. Amino acids: CASSYALAGLRTDTQYF. The chain recombines TRBV28 with TRBJ2-3, with D maybe TRBD2 (5 bases). CDR3 length equals 17 residues. V gave up 4 bases and J gave up 1 base, with 18 bases separating them. The germline V gene encodes CDR1 MDHEN and CDR2 SYDVKM.

The chain combines TRBV6-5 with TRBJ2-5; TRBD1 might be the D (6 bases). The CDR3 is 14 residues long. The germline V gene encodes CDR1 MNHEY and CDR2 SVGAGI. Trimming stripped 3 bases from V and 10 bases from J, with 18 bases between. CDR3 in amino acids: CASSYFGGQGSQYF. The CDR3, as DNA: TGTGCCAGCAGTTATTTTGGGGGCCAGGGTAGCCAGTACTTC.

This clone was found a few times. The chain carries TRBV6-6 and TRBJ2-7; 10 nucleotides agree with TRBD2. CDR3 length equals 14 residues. Per germline, CDR1 MNHNY and CDR2 SVGAGI (reference sequence). The J segment lost 1 base and the V segment lost 6 bases, leaving 3 bases of the junction unmatched. The CDR3, as DNA: TGTGCCAGCAGAACTAGCGGGATATCCTACGAGCAGTACTTC. This translates into CASRTSGISYEQYF.

This chain joins TRBV9 and TRBJ1-1; TRBD1 aligns across 9 bases. The CDR3 loop spans 14 amino acids. Germline lookup yields CDR1 SGDLS and CDR2 YYNGEE. J was trimmed by 5 bases and V by 3 bases; bases with no gene match: 5. CDR3 residues: CASSATGGGTEAFF. The DNA of the CDR3 is TGTGCCAGCAGCGCGACAGGGGGTGGGACTGAAGCTTTCTTT.

This clone was counted a few times. The CDR3 sequence is CASSISGSGSYEQYF. The CDR3 DNA is TGTGCCAGCAGCATTAGCGGGAGCGGATCCTACGAGCAGTACTTC. This rearrangement joins TRBV7-8 to TRBJ2-7, with 9 bases matching TRBD2. V shed 5 bases, J shed 1 base, and the junction held 6 bases outside the gene matches. The CDR3 spans 15 residues. Germline V gene sequence: CDR1 SGHVS, CDR2 FQNEAQ.

The CDR3 DNA sequence: TGTGCCAGCAGCTTAGCGACAGGGTTTGTTACTGAAGCTTTCTTT. It encodes CASSLATGFVTEAFF. The chain is built from TRBV7-2 and TRBJ1-1, with 7 bases identical to TRBD1. Germline trimming cut 0 bases from V and 5 bases from J; bases unmatched to any gene: 6. Looked up from germline, CDR1 is SGHTA and CDR2 is FQGNSA. The CDR3 totals 15 residues. Looking up the rest from reference TRBV7-2 and TRBJ1-1 gives the full variable domain: GAGVSQSPSNKVTEKGKDVELRCDPISGHTALYWYRQSLGQGLEFLIYFQGNSAPDKSGLPSDRFSAERTGGSVSTLTIQRTQQEDSAVYLCASSLATGFVTEAFFGQGTRLTVV.

This chain joins TRBV5-8 and TRBJ2-7; possibly TRBD1 for D (5 bases). The CDR3 totals 13 residues. The V end lost 7 bases, the J end lost 1 base, and 12 bases lay between the germline ends. Germline-derived CDR1 and CDR2 are SGHTS and YDEGEE. The CDR3 sequence is CASGSAGSYEQYF. For the CDR3, the DNA is TGTGCCAGCGGCTCAGCAGGGTCCTACGAGCAGTACTTC. The variable domain in full, with the rest retrieved from reference TRBV5-8 and TRBJ2-7, is EAGVTQSPTHLIKTRGQQATLRCSPISGHTSVYWYQQALGLGLQFLLWYDEGEERNRGNFPPRFSGRQFPNYSSELNVNALELEDSALYLCASGSAGSYEQYFGPGTRLTVT.

The genes are TRBV21-1 and TRBJ2-3; TRBD2 is taken as the D call from the table, unchecked against the DNA. TRBV21-1 is a known pseudogene. This CDR3 contains 16 residues. The CDR3 DNA follows: TGTGCCAGCAGCACGGGACTAGCGAGATACACAGATACGCAGTATTTT. Residues: CASSTGLARYTDTQYF.

The chain has TRBV27 and TRBJ2-4, with D possibly TRBD1 on 5 matching bases. Germline CDR1 MNHEY, CDR2 SMNVEV (reference sequence). The CDR3 extends over 15 amino acids. The V and J ends lost 6 bases and 1 base respectively, with 13 bases between them. In DNA, the CDR3 is TGTGCCAGCAGCTACAGGAAGGGGGCCAAAAACATTCAGTACTTC. Amino acids: CASSYRKGAKNIQYF.

J is TRBJ2-3 and V is TRBV27; 7 bases match TRBD1. After removal of 0 bases from V and 2 bases from J, the junction contained 5 bases not matched to a gene. From germline, CDR1 is MNHEY and CDR2 SMNVEV (reference sequence). This CDR3 is built from 16 residues. The CDR3 loop reads CASSLSGTAITDTQYF. The CDR3 nucleotides are TGTGCCAGCAGTTTATCGGGGACAGCAATCACAGATACGCAGTATTTT.

The rearrangement links TRBV13 to TRBJ2-1, with D tentatively TRBD2 (6 bases). The length of the CDR3 is 14 residues. V gave up 4 bases and J gave up 8 bases, with 15 bases separating them. CDR1 is PRHDT, CDR2 FYEKMQ, per germline (reference sequence). Written as DNA, the CDR3 is TGTGCCAGCAGCTCCACGGAGGGCGTGCATGAGCAGTTCTTC. The encoded protein is CASSSTEGVHEQFF.

This chain connects TRBV5-1 to TRBJ2-3, with D possibly TRBD1 on 6 matching bases. Germline-derived CDR1 and CDR2 are SGHRS and YFSETQ. The germline V and J ends were trimmed by 2 bases and 6 bases, with 7 bases remaining between them. This CDR3 comprises 12 residues. CDR3 sequence reads: CASSFQGDTQYF. In nucleotides, the CDR3 is TGCGCCAGCAGCTTTCAGGGGGATACGCAGTATTTT.